This record concerns one TCR beta chain sequence. The sample is drawn from a study of blood T cells in healthy people across ages. The CDR3 runs 14 residues. Trimming left V 3 bases short and J 5 bases short, with 16 bases between. The V gene's germline CDR1 is DFQATT and CDR2 SNEGSKA (reference sequence). A J-beta primer mix and a sample-barcoded 5' primer were used in a second PCR of about 7 to 12 cycles. TCRdb itself ran the 5' RACE reads through MiXCR, one entry per CDR3 protein. The table lists 450,000 to 600,000 distinct CDR3 sequences, over 25% of them singletons. This same sample was also part of a study on T cells of mothers and their children.

This clonotype was obtained from a boy younger than 10 in good health. The genes are TRBV20-1 and TRBJ2-5; D might be TRBD2 (7 bases). The sequenced material came from blood. This CDR3 reads CSASQGGAKETQYF. The CDR3 DNA sequence: TGCAGTGCTAGCCAAGGGGGGGCCAAGGAGACCCAGTACTTC.